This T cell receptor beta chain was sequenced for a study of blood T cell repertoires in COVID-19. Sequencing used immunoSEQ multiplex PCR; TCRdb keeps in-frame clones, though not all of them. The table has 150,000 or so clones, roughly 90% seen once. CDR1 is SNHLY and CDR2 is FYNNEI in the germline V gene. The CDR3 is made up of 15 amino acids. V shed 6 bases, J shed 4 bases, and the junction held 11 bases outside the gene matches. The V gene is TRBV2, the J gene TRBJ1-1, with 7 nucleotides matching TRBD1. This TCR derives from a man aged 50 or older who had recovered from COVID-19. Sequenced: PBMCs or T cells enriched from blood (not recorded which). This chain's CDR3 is CASRLDRVEVTEAFF. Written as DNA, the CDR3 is TGTGCCAGCAGGCTTGACAGGGTTGAGGTCACTGAAGCTTTCTTT.